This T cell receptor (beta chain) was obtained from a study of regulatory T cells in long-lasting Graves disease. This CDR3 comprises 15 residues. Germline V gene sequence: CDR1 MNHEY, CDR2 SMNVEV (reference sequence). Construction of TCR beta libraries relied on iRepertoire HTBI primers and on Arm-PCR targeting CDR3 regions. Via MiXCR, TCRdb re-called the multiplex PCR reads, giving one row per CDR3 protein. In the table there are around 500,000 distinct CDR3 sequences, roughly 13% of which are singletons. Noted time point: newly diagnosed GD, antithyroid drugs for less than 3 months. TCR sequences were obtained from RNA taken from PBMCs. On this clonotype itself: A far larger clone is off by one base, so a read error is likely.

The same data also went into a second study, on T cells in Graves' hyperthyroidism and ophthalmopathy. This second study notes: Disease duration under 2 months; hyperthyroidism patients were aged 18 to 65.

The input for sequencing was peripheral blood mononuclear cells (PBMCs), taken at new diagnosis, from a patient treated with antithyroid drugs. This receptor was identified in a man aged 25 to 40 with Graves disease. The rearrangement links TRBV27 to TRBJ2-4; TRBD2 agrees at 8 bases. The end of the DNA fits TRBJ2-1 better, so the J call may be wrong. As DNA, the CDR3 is TGTGCCAGCAGTTGGGTAGCGGGAACCTACAATGGGCAGTTCTTC. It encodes CASSWVAGTYNGQFF.